These 2 T cell receptor beta chains came from one sample sequenced in a study of shared clonotypes between healthy human individuals. Measured with immunoSEQ multiplex PCR; TCRdb has only the in-frame clones, and not every one. This table holds some 380,000 clones, approximately 97% found once. Sequencing used memory CD8+ T cells sorted from blood. Subset of the sample: CD45RO+ cells pooled with CCR7-negative TemRA cells. These receptors all stem from a man between 25 and 39 years old in good health.

Regarding this clone: This sample also contains other DNA sequences that code for the same CDR3. This rearrangement joins TRBV15 to TRBJ2-1; TRBD2 might be the D (5 bases). Germline V CDR1 and CDR2: LNHNV, YYDKDF (reference sequence). V was pared by 4 bases and J by 4 bases, with 5 bases between. This CDR3 comprises 12 residues. In DNA, the CDR3 is TGTGCCACCAGCACGGGATACAATGAGCAGTTCTTC. This sequence encodes CATSTGYNEQFF.

This chain joins TRBV11-2 and TRBJ2-2; D tentatively fits TRBD1 or TRBD2 (6 bases each). The CDR3 has 16 amino acids. Looked up from germline, CDR1 is SGHAT and CDR2 is FQNNGV. With 3 bases removed from V and 5 bases from J, the gap between germline ends came to 16 bases. Written as DNA, the CDR3 is TGTGCCAGCAGCTTTAGGGGGGCCCTATTGACCGGGGAGCTGTTTTTT. Its translation is CASSFRGALLTGELFF.